These 19 T cell receptor beta chains originate from one sample sequenced in a study of T cells in Graves' hyperthyroidism and ophthalmopathy. TCR beta CDR3 sequences were amplified from RNA transcripts. The study used the HTBI primer set for a first-round RT-PCR of the TCR CDR3. MiXCR, applied by TCRdb to the multiplex PCR reads, yields one record per CDR3 protein. Altogether around 620,000 distinct CDR3 sequences are present, roughly 16% being singletons, with the ten largest covering 3.8%. The sequenced sample was blood. The origin of the receptors is a woman aged 30 to 39 with Graves' hyperthyroidism.

This clonotype was picked up a small number of times. The chain recombines TRBV5-4 with TRBJ2-1; 8 bases fit TRBD2. The CDR3 is 16 amino acids. The germline CDR1 and CDR2 sequences are SGHNT and YYREEE (reference sequence). With V trimmed by 4 bases and J by 15 bases, 21 bases remained unmatched. CDR3 sequence: CASSPEPGTRAGMAFF. For the CDR3, the DNA is TGTGCCAGCAGCCCAGAACCCGGGACTAGGGCCGGGATGGCGTTCTTC.

The rearrangement joins TRBV4-2 to TRBJ1-1; D ambiguous. The CDR3 covers 14 residues. V lost 1 base to trimming and J lost 7 bases, with 13 bases between them. From germline, CDR1 is LGHNA and CDR2 YNFKEQ. The CDR3 reads CASSQGGEEGEAFF. CDR3 bases: TGTGCCAGCAGCCAAGGTGGGGAGGAGGGTGAAGCTTTCTTT.

Turning to this clonotype: A much larger clone differs from this one at a single base, so this may be a read error. The chain combines TRBV7-3 with TRBJ2-1; perhaps TRBD2 as D (6 bases). CDR1 SGHTA and CDR2 FQGTGA come from the germline V gene. The CDR3 has 15 residues. CDR3 coding DNA: TGTGCCAGCAGCTTTGGGGCTAGCGACTACAATGGGCAGTTCTTC. This codes for CASSFGASDYNGQFF.

This clonotype was detected many times. This sequence joins TRBV28 and TRBJ2-3; D tentatively fits TRBD1 or TRBD2 (6 bases each). The germline V and J ends were trimmed by 5 bases and 4 bases, with 28 bases remaining between them. The CDR3 contains 19 residues. Germline CDR1 reads MDHEN; CDR2 reads SYDVKM. CDR3: CASSQPTSPHGGPPDTQYF. The DNA for the CDR3 is TGTGCCAGCAGTCAACCGACTTCGCCGCACGGGGGCCCACCAGATACGCAGTATTTT. Full variable domain (rest looked up from reference TRBV28 and TRBJ2-3): DVKVTQSSRYLVKRTGEKVFLECVQDMDHENMFWYRQDPGLGLRLIYFSYDVKMKEKGDIPEGYSVSREKKERFSLILESASTNQTSMYLCASSQPTSPHGGPPDTQYFGPGTRLTVL.

This clonotype was counted at least ten times. J is TRBJ1-5 and V is TRBV19; tentatively, D is TRBD1 (5 bases). The germline gives CDR1 LNHDA, CDR2 SQIVND (reference sequence). The CDR3 has 15 amino acids. The V gene lost 9 bases and the J gene lost 0 bases, with 15 bases spanning the gap. CDR3 sequence reads: CASQLGQVSNQPQHF. The CDR3 DNA reads as TGTGCCAGCCAACTGGGGCAGGTTAGCAATCAGCCCCAGCATTTT.

This chain uses TRBV2 with TRBJ2-2; 10 nucleotides align to TRBD2. V shed 7 bases and J 6 bases; nucleotides not matched to a gene: 8. The germline V gene encodes CDR1 SNHLY and CDR2 FYNNEI. The CDR3 totals 15 residues. This CDR3 reads CASKPSSGSAGELFF. The CDR3 coding sequence is TGTGCCAGCAAACCCTCTAGCGGGAGTGCCGGGGAGCTGTTTTTT.

V usage is TRBV7-9 and J usage is TRBJ1-5, with 7 bases identical to TRBD1. V lost 6 bases and J lost 3; bases outside the gene matches: 11. The germline gives CDR1 SEHNR, CDR2 FQNEAQ (reference sequence). There are 16 residues in the CDR3. The DNA for the CDR3 is TGTGCCAGCAGTCACCATGACAGGGCGGTCAATCAGCCCCAGCATTTT. This gives the protein CASSHHDRAVNQPQHF.

This clonotype came up a few times. The chain links TRBV24-1 to TRBJ2-5; D might be TRBD1 (5 bases). In germline, CDR1 is KGHDR, CDR2 SFDVKD. V dropped 7 bases and J dropped 2 bases, with 10 bases sitting between them. The CDR3 has 13 amino acids. The CDR3 loop is CATSPGWQETQYF. The CDR3 region has the DNA TGTGCCACCAGCCCAGGGTGGCAAGAGACCCAGTACTTC.

This clonotype occurred a few times. The chain combines TRBV28 with TRBJ2-1; perhaps TRBD2 as D (6 bases). CDR1 is MDHEN and CDR2 is SYDVKM in the germline V gene. The CDR3 is 14 amino acids. The V end lost 2 bases, the J end lost 6 bases, and 11 bases lay between the germline ends. CDR3 amino acids: CASSLGGLSNEQFF. DNA for the CDR3: TGTGCCAGCAGTTTAGGGGGACTTTCCAATGAGCAGTTCTTC.

J is TRBJ2-7 and V is TRBV18, with TRBD1 matching 8 bases. The length of the CDR3 is 14 residues. With V trimmed by 3 bases and J by 5 bases, 6 bases remained unmatched. CDR1 and CDR2 (germline): KGHSH, LQKENI. The CDR3 DNA sequence: TGTGCCAGCTCACCTAGGACAGGGAGGAACGAGCAGTACTTC. Amino acids: CASSPRTGRNEQYF.

This clonotype was observed many times. The rearrangement uses TRBV18 and TRBJ1-5; D gene ambiguous. Trimming shortened V by 3 bases and J by 1 base, and 7 bases separated the two germline ends. The CDR3 sequence is 14 residues long. From germline, CDR1 is KGHSH and CDR2 LQKENI. CDR3 DNA sequence: TGTGCCAGCTCACCGACCCAGAGCAATCAGCCCCAGCATTTT. Its protein product is CASSPTQSNQPQHF.

This clonotype was counted many times. The chain uses TRBV2 and TRBJ2-1, with 7 bases that match TRBD1. Germline V lookup: CDR1 SNHLY, CDR2 FYNNEI. V trimming: 6 bases; J trimming: 10 bases; junction bases outside the gene matches: 6. CDR3 length: 12 residues. The chain's CDR3 is CASSSMDREQFF. CDR3 nucleotide sequence: TGTGCCAGCAGCTCAATGGACAGGGAGCAGTTCTTC.

This clonotype was seen ten or more times. The chain combines TRBV3-1 with TRBJ1-1, with 7 bases that match TRBD1. Germline V gene data show CDR1 as LGHDT and CDR2 as YNNKEL (reference sequence). There are 18 residues in the CDR3. V lost 2 bases, J lost 1 base, and 13 bases stayed unmatched. Here the CDR3 reads CASSQYRDSGLTNTEAFF. In DNA form, the CDR3 reads TGTGCCAGCAGCCAATACAGGGACAGCGGCTTAACGAACACTGAAGCTTTCTTT.

This clonotype has just one count. This sequence joins TRBV6-5 and TRBJ1-6; D unresolved. The CDR3 spans 10 residues. Trimming stripped 4 bases from V and 14 bases from J, with 6 bases between. Per the germline V gene, CDR1 is MNHEY and CDR2 is SVGAGI. This chain's CDR3 is CASSSMTLHF. The CDR3 DNA follows: TGTGCCAGCAGTTCTATGACCCTCCACTTT.

This clonotype showed up many times. V usage is TRBV12-3 or TRBV12-4 and J usage is TRBJ1-1; no clear D gene. The germline V and J ends were trimmed by 5 bases and 1 base, with 14 bases remaining between them. CDR3 length: 15 amino acids. The chain's CDR3 is CASSVGLRRNTEAFF. CDR3 coding DNA: TGTGCCAGCAGTGTGGGCCTGAGGCGGAACACTGAAGCTTTCTTT.

This clonotype has at least ten counts. This chain connects TRBV11-2 to TRBJ2-7; 7 nucleotides agree with TRBD1. The CDR3 runs 14 residues. The V and J ends lost 3 bases and 2 bases, in that order; junction bases with no gene match: 4. Germline CDR1 is SGHAT and CDR2 is FQNNGV. The CDR3 DNA is TGTGCCAGCAGCTTCCGGGACAGCACCTACGAGCAGTACTTC. Amino acid sequence: CASSFRDSTYEQYF.

This clonotype showed up many times. V gene TRBV3-1 combines with J gene TRBJ1-1; D not resolved. Germline CDR1 and CDR2: LGHDT and YNNKEL (reference sequence). Trimming cost V 2 bases and J 2 bases, with 6 bases left between them. The CDR3 sequence is 13 residues long. CDR3 nucleotides: TGTGCCAGCAGCCAACTCGAAAACACTGAAGCTTTCTTT. This sequence encodes CASSQLENTEAFF.

This clonotype was found a few times. CDR3 coding DNA: TGTGCCAGCAGTTACATACTCAATCAGCCCCAGCATTTT. Translating gives CASSYILNQPQHF. The chain links TRBV6-2 or TRBV6-3 to TRBJ1-5; no clear D gene. CDR1 and CDR2 from the germline V gene are MNHEY and SVGEGT. The CDR3 sequence is 13 residues long. V was trimmed by 2 bases and J by 3 bases, leaving 5 bases between them.

In its sample, this clonotype was seen many times. V usage is TRBV5-4 and J usage is TRBJ2-3; no clear D gene. V was clipped by 0 bases and J by 4 bases, with 15 bases between them. Germline V CDR1 and CDR2: SGHNT, YYREEE (reference sequence). The length of the CDR3 is 16 residues. The CDR3 coding sequence is TGTGCCAGCAGCTTGGATCACCTAGGCCCCGCAGATACGCAGTATTTT. It yields the protein CASSLDHLGPADTQYF. The whole variable domain, filled in from reference TRBV5-4 and TRBJ2-3, reads ETGVTQSPTHLIKTRGQQVTLRCSSQSGHNTVSWYQQALGQGPQFIFQYYREEENGRGNFPPRFSGLQFPNYSSELNVNALELDDSALYLCASSLDHLGPADTQYFGPGTRLTVL.